This entry is about one T cell receptor beta chain. Its antigen is still unknown. This sample is part of a study of siplizumab effects on memory and regulatory T cells. Study-wide results and caveats: Both greater diversity than memory cells and a major contribution to the alloresponse seemed to characterize naive T cells. Naive versus memory phenotype went unassigned for roughly 75-96% of proliferating CD4+ or CD8+ clones. Just a small share of alloreactive clones was traced back to unstimulated subsets.

Per sample, the assay covered some 10^5 TCR templates. Using immunoSEQ multiplex PCR, the repertoire was profiled, and TCRdb retains in-frame clones only, with some absent. Among 100,000 or so clones listed, around 94% were seen once. V shed 2 bases and J 4 bases; nucleotides not matched to a gene: 7. The germline gives CDR1 MNHEY, CDR2 SVGAGI. The CDR3 contains 15 residues. This sequence originates from a human donor in good health. The chain recombines TRBV6-5 with TRBJ2-7; 8 positions match TRBD2. The sample taken for sequencing was Tregs sorted from blood. In DNA form, the CDR3 reads TGTGCCAGCAGTTACCCCCGGGGGGGTCAGTACGAGCAGTACTTC. Translating it yields CASSYPRGGQYEQYF.